This T cell receptor (beta chain) is drawn from a study of control samples from healthy donors and cancer patients. Trimming took off 8 bases at V and 2 bases at J, with 15 bases between the two ends. The CDR3 is 15 amino acids. From germline, CDR1 is SGHTA and CDR2 FQGNSA. Repertoires were generated with immunoSEQ multiplex PCR, while TCRdb's copy carries only in-frame clones and drops some. The sample holds about 190,000 clones. This receptor was taken from a woman aged 30 to 39 in good health. The J gene is TRBJ1-4, the V gene TRBV7-2; D unresolved. Material: blood. CDR3 protein: CASAQGVATNEKLFF. The CDR3 nucleotides read TGTGCCAGCGCGCAAGGAGTCGCGACTAATGAAAAACTGTTTTTT.